Shown below are 8 T cell receptor beta chains from a single sample sequenced in a study of regulatory T cells in long-lasting Graves disease. Indicated time point: newly diagnosed GD, antithyroid drugs for less than 3 months. Making the TCR library involved RNA that had been extracted from PBMCs. Libraries of TCR beta came from iRepertoire HTBI primers plus Arm-PCR of CDR3 regions. Using its own MiXCR run on the multiplex PCR reads, TCRdb lists one record per CDR3 protein. Counted here are about 620,000 distinct CDR3 sequences, 15% to 20% occurring once; the ten biggest clones make up 15% to 20%. The same specimen was also included in a second study, on T cells in Graves' hyperthyroidism and ophthalmopathy.

Here the sequenced sample was peripheral blood mononuclear cells (PBMCs), taken at new diagnosis, from a patient treated with antithyroid drugs. These receptors originate from a woman aged 25 to 39 with Graves disease.

The chain recombines TRBV20-1 with TRBJ2-3, with D perhaps TRBD1 (6 bases). V was pared by 3 bases and J by 2 bases, with 9 bases between. The CDR3 extends over 13 amino acids. Germline CDR1 is DFQATT and CDR2 is SNEGSKA (reference sequence). This CDR3 reads CSARWDTTDTQYF. Written as DNA, the CDR3 is TGCAGTGCTAGGTGGGACACCACAGATACGCAGTATTTT.

V and J are TRBV14 and TRBJ1-2; no reliable D call. The CDR3 contains 15 residues. V was shortened by 8 bases and J by 4 bases, with 20 bases between the two germline ends. Looked up from germline, CDR1 is SGHDN and CDR2 is FVKESK. In DNA, the CDR3 is TGTGCCAGCGAAACCATAAAAAGCGGGCTCTATGGCTACACCTTC. As protein: CASETIKSGLYGYTF.

This clonotype showed up many times. This chain connects TRBV12-3 or TRBV12-4 to TRBJ1-5; D is ambiguous. The CDR3 length is 15 residues. The germline V and J ends were trimmed by 3 bases and 7 bases, with 16 bases remaining between them. The CDR3 loop reads CASSFFWRAKQPQHF. CDR3 bases: TGTGCCAGCAGTTTCTTCTGGAGGGCAAAGCAGCCCCAGCATTTT.

This clonotype was seen ten or more times. The chain is built from TRBV10-3 and TRBJ1-2; D is unresolved. Trimming took 0 bases from V and 2 from J, leaving 7 bases between them. The CDR3 spans 14 residues. The germline V gene encodes CDR1 ENHRY and CDR2 SYGVKD. CDR3 sequence (DNA): TGTGCCATCAGTGAGTCGGCCAGGAACTATGGCTACACCTTC. Translating gives CAISESARNYGYTF.

The CDR3 reads CSARGGMGGVGWDQPQHF. DNA of the CDR3: TGCAGTGCTAGAGGGGGGATGGGAGGAGTCGGTTGGGACCAGCCCCAGCATTTT. This rearrangement joins TRBV20-1 to TRBJ1-5; D might be TRBD1 (5 bases). This CDR3 is 18 amino acids long. From germline, CDR1 is DFQATT and CDR2 SNEGSKA (reference sequence). Trimming stripped 1 base from V and 7 bases from J, with 26 bases between.

This clonotype occurred many times. The V call is TRBV2, the J call TRBJ1-5, with 8 positions matching TRBD1. This CDR3 has 14 residues. The trim removed 5 bases at V and 7 bases at J, leaving 7 bases unmatched. Germline V CDR1 and CDR2: SNHLY, FYNNEI. The CDR3 nucleotides read TGTGCCAGCAGTATACAGGGGGGCGGGCAGCCCCAGCATTTT. Its protein is CASSIQGGGQPQHF.

This clonotype was counted ten times or more. The chain uses TRBV7-2 and TRBJ2-1; TRBD2 agrees at 9 bases. After removal of 5 bases from V and 10 bases from J, the junction contained 12 bases not matched to a gene. CDR1 SGHTA and CDR2 FQGNSA come from the germline V gene. The CDR3 length is 15 residues. Written as DNA, the CDR3 is TGTGCCAGCAGCGCAACAGGACTAGCGAGTACCGAGCAGTTCTTC. The encoded protein is CASSATGLASTEQFF.

The V and J genes are TRBV4-1 and TRBJ2-5; D call uncertain. V was trimmed by 0 bases and J by 7 bases, leaving 12 bases between them. This CDR3 has 14 residues. In germline, CDR1 is MGHRA, CDR2 YSYEKL. This CDR3 reads CASSQDEAPVTQYF. The CDR3 region has the DNA TGCGCCAGCAGCCAAGATGAGGCCCCCGTGACCCAGTACTTC.